This entry concerns a single T cell receptor beta chain. Its target is not known. The same CDR3 is also encoded by other DNA sequences in this sample. CDR3 length: 15 amino acids. Per the germline V gene, CDR1 is MDHEN and CDR2 is SYDVKM. The V end was cut by 4 bases, the J end by 4 bases, with 15 bases between. The data stem from a study of cytomegalovirus exposure and HLA in healthy donors. Broader study findings: In a later analysis, common viral pathogens appeared linked to several of the most significant clusters. In a later analysis, the majority of CMV-associated beta chains seemingly showed HLA restriction.

The PCR ran on 60 Vbeta and 13 Jbeta primers. The table came from immunoSEQ multiplex PCR; TCRdb's copy has only in-frame clones and leaves some out. The sample spans about 200,000 clones; the ten largest clones claim less than 1%. The source material was PBMCs. This receptor was identified in a woman in her twenties or thirties in good health and CMV-seropositive. The chain carries TRBV28 and TRBJ2-3; tentative D call: TRBD1 (5 bases). The DNA for the CDR3 is TGTGCCAGCAGTTCGCCAGGGCCCAATTCAGATACGCAGTATTTT. This codes for CASSSPGPNSDTQYF.